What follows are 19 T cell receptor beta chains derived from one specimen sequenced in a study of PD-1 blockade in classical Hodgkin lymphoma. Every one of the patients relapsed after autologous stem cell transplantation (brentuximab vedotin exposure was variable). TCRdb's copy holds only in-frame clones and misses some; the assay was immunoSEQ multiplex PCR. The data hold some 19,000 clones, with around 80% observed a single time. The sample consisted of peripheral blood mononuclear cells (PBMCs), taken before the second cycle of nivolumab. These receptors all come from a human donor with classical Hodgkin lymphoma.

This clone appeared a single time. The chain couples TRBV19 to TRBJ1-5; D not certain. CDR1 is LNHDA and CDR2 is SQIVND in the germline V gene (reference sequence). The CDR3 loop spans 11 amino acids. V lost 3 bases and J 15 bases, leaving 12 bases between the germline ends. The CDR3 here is CASSMGRSRHF. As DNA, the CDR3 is TGTGCCAGTAGTATGGGTAGAAGTCGGCATTTT. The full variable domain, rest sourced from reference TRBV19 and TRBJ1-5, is DGGITQSPKYLFRKEGQNVTLSCEQNLNHDAMYWYRQDPGQGLRLIYYSQIVNDFQKGDIAEGYSVSREKKESFPLTVTSAQKNPTAFYLCASSMGRSRHFGDGTRLSIL.

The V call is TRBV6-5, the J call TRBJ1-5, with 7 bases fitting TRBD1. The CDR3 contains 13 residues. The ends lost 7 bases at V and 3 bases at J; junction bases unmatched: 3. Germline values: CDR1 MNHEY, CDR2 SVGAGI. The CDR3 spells CASTTGDNQPQHF. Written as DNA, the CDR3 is TGTGCCAGCACAACAGGGGACAATCAGCCCCAGCATTTT.

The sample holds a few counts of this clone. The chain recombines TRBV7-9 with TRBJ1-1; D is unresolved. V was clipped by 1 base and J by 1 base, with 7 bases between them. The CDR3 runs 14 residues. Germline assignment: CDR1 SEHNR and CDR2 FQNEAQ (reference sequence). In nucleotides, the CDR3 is TGTGCCAGCAGCTTAGGCGCGGGGAACACTGAAGCTTTCTTT. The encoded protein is CASSLGAGNTEAFF.

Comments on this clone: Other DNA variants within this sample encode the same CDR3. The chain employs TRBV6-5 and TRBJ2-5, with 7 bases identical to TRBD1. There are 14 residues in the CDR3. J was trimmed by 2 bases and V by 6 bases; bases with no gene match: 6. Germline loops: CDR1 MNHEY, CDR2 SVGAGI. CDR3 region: CASSSGTAQETQYF. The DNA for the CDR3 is TGTGCCAGCAGCTCCGGGACAGCACAAGAGACCCAGTACTTC.

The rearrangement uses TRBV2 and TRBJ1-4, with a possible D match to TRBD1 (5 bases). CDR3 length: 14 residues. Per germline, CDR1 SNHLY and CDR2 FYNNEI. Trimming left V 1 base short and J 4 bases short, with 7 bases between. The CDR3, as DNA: TGTGCCAGCAGTGAAGAGGGGAATAATGAAAAACTGTTTTTT. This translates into CASSEEGNNEKLFF.

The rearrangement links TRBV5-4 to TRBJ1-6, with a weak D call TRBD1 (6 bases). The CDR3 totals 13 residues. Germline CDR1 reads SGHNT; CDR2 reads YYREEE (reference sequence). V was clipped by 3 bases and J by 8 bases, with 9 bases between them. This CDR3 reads CASSSHRDSPLHF. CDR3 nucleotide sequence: TGTGCCAGCAGCTCCCACAGGGATTCACCCCTCCACTTT.

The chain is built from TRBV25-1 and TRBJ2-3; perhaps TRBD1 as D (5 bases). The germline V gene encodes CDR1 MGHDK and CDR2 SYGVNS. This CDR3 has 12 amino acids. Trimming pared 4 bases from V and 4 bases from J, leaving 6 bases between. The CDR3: CASSVQADTQYF. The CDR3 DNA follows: TGTGCCAGCAGTGTACAGGCAGATACGCAGTATTTT.

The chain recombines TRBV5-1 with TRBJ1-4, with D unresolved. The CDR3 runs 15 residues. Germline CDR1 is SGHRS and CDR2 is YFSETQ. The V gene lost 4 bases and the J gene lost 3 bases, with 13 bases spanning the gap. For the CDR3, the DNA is TGCGCCAGCAGCACAAACCCGGCTCCTAATGAAAAACTGTTTTTT. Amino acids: CASSTNPAPNEKLFF.

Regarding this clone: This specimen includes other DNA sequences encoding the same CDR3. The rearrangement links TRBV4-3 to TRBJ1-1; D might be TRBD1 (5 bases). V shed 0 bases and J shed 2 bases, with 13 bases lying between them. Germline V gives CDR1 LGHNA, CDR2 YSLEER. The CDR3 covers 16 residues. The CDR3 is CASSQEGPSLNTEAFF. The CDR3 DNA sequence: TGCGCCAGCAGCCAAGAGGGACCAAGCTTAAACACTGAAGCTTTCTTT.

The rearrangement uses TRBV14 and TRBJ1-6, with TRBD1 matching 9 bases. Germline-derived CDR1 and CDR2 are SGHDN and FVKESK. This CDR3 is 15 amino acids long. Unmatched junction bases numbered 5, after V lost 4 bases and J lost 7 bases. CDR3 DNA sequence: TGTGCCAGCAGCCCTCCCGGGACAGGGAATTCACCCCTCCACTTT. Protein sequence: CASSPPGTGNSPLHF. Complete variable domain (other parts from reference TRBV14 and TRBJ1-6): EAGVTQFPSHSVIEKGQTVTLRCDPISGHDNLYWYRRVMGKEIKFLLHFVKESKQDESGMPNNRFLAERTGGTYSTLKVQPAELEDSGVYFCASSPPGTGNSPLHFGNGTRLTVT.

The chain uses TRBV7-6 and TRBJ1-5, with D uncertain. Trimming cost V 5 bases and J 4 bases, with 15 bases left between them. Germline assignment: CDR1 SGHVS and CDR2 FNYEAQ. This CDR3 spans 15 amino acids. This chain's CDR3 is CASSPHTRPNQPQHF. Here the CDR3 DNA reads TGTGCCAGCAGCCCGCATACCCGTCCTAATCAGCCCCAGCATTTT.

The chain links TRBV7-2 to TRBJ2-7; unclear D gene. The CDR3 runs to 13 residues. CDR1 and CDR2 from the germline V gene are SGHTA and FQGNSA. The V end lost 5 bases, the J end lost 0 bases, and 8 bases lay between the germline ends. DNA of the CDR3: TGTGCCAGCAGCACCCGACGCTCCTACGAGCAGTACTTC. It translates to CASSTRRSYEQYF.

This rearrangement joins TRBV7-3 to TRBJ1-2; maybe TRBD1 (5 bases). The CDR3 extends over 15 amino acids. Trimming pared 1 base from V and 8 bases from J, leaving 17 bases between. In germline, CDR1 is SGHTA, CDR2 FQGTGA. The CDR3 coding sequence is TGTGCCAGCAGCTTAATACCGGGGCACCCGGGGGGCTACACCTTC. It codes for CASSLIPGHPGGYTF.

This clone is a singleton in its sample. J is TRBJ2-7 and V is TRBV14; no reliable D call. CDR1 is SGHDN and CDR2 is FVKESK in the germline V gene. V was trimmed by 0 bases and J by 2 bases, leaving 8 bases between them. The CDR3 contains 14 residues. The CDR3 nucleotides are TGTGCCAGCAGCCAAGACGACCGCCCCTACGAGCAGTACTTC. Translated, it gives CASSQDDRPYEQYF.

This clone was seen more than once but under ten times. CDR3 nucleotides: TGCGCCAGCAGCTTGGGTCGGACAGAGAACACTGAAGCTTTCTTT. Amino acid sequence: CASSLGRTENTEAFF. The V and J genes are TRBV5-1 and TRBJ1-1; D perhaps matches TRBD1 (6 bases). Germline assignment: CDR1 SGHRS and CDR2 YFSETQ. This CDR3 has 15 amino acids. V was pared by 0 bases and J by 1 base, with 10 bases between.

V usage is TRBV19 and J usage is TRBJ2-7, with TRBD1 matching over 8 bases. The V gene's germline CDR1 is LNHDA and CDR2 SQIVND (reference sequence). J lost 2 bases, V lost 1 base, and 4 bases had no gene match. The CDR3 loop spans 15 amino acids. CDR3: CASSIGHRGAYEQYF. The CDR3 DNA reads TGTGCCAGTAGTATAGGGCACAGGGGGGCCTACGAGCAGTACTTC.

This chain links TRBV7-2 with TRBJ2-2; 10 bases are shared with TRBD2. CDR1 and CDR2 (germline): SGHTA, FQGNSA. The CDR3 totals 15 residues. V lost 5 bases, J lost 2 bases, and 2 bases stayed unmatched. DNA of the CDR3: TGTGCCAGCAGCCCTAGCGGGGGAAACACCGGGGAGCTGTTTTTT. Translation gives CASSPSGGNTGELFF.

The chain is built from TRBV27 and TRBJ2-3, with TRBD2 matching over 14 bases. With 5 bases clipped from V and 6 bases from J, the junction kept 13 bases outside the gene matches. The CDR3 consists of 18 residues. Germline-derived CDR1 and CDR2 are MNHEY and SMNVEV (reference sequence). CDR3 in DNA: TGTGCCAGCAGTCCCACCAAGGGGACTAGCGGGAGTAGGGATACGCAGTATTTT. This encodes CASSPTKGTSGSRDTQYF.

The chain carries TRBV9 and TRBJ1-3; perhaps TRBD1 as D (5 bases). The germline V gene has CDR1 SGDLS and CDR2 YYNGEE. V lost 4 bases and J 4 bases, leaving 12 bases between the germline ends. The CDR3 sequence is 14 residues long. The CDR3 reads CASSPQVNGNTIYF. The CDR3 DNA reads TGTGCCAGCAGCCCACAGGTAAACGGAAACACCATATATTTT.